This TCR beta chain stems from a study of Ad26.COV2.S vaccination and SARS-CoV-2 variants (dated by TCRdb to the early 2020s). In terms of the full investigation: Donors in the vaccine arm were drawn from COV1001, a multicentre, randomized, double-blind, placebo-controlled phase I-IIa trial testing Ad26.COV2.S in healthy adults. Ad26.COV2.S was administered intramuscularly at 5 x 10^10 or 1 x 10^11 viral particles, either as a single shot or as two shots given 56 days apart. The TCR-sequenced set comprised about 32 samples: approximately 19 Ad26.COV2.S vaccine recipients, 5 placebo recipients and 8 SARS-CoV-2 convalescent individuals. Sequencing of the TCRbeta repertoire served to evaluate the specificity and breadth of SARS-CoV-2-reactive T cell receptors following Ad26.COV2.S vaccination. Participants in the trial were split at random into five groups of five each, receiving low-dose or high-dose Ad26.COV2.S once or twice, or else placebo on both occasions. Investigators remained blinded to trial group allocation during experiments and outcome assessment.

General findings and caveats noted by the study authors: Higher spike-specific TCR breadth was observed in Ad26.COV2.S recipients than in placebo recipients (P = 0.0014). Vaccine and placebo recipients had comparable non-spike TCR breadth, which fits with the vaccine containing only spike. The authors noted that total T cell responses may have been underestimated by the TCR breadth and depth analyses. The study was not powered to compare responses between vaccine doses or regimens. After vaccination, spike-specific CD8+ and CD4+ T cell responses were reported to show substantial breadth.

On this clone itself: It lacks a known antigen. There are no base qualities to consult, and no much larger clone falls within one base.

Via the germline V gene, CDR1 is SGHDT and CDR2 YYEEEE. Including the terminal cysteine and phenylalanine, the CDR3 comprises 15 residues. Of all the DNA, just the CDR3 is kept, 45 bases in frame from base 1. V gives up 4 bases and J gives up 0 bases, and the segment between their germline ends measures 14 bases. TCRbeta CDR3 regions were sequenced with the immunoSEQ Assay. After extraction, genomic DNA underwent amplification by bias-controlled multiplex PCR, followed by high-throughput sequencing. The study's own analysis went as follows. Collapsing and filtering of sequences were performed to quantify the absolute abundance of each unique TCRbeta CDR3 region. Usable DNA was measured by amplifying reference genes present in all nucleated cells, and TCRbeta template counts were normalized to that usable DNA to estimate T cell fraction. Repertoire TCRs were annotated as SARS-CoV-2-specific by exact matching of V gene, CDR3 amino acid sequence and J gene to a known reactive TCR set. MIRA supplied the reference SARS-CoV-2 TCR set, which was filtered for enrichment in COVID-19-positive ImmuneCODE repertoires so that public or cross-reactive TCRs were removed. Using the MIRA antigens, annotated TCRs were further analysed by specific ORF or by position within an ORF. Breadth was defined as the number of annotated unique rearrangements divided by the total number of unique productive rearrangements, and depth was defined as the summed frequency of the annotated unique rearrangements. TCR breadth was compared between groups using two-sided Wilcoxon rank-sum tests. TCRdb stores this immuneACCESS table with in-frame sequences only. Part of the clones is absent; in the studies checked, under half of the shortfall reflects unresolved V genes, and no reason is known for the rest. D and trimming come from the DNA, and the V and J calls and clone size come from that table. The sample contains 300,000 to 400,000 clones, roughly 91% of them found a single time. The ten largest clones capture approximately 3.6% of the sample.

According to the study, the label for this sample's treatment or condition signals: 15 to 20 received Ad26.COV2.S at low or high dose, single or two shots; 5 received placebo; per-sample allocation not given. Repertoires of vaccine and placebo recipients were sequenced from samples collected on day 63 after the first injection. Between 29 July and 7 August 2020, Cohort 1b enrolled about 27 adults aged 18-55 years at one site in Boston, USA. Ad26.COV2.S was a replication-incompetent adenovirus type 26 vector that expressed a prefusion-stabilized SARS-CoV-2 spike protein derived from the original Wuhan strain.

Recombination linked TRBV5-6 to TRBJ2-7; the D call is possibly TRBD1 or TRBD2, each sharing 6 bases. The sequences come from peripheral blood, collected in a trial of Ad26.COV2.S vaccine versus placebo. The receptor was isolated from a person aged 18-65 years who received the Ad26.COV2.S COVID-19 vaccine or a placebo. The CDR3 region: CASSRRGLSSYEQYF. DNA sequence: TGTGCCAGCAGCCGCCGGGGGCTTAGCTCCTACGAGCAGTACTTC.